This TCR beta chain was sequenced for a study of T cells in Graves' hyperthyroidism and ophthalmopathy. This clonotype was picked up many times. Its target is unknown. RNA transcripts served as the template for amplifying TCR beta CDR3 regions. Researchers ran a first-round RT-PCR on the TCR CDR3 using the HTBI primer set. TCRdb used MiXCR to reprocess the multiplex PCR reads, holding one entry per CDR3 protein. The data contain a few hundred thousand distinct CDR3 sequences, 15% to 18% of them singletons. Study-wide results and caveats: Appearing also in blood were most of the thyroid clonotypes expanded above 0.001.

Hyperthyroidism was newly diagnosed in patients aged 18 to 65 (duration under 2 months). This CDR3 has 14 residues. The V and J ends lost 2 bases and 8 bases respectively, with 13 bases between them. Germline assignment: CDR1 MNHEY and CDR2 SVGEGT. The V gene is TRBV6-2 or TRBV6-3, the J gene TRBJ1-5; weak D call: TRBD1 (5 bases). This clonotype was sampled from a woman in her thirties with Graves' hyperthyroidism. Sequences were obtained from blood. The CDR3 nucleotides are TGTGCCAGCAGTTACGGGCAGGGCGAAGAGCCCCAGCATTTT. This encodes CASSYGQGEEPQHF.